Listed here are 21 T cell receptor beta chains from one sample, sequenced in a study of CD8 T cells in ankylosing spondylitis (dated by TCRdb to 2017 to 2019). Library method: 5' RACE. The sequencer was an Illumina HiSeq 2500. TCRdb handled the public reads itself, with Q25 trimming in fastp and clone calling in MiXCR, and kept productive beta chains. Entries are consolidated by CDR3 protein sequence, retaining the most common genes and DNA. The sample includes about 240,000 distinct CDR3 sequences, with around a tenth observed a single time. The ten top clones hold roughly 6.8% of the sample. Sequencing used blood, either unsorted or a sorted T cell fraction (not recorded which). Receptors originate from a male donor with ankylosing spondylitis or in good health (not recorded which).

This clonotype appeared many times. The V call is TRBV5-1, the J call TRBJ2-7; D possibly corresponds to TRBD2 (6 bases). Germline V gene lookup returns CDR1 SGHRS and CDR2 YFSETQ. V was cut by 4 bases and J by 7 bases, with 24 bases left in between. The CDR3 totals 16 residues. CDR3 in DNA: TGCGCCAGCAGCCCGAGTGGGAGGACGGAGGCTGGTGAGCAGTACTTC. Its protein is CASSPSGRTEAGEQYF.

The chain uses TRBV5-5 and TRBJ2-5, with 7 bases aligning to TRBD1. CDR1 and CDR2 (germline): SGHKS, YYEKEE (reference sequence). The junction had 7 bases not matched to a gene; V was cut back by 0 bases and J by 5 bases. The CDR3 runs to 15 residues. The CDR3: CASSLGTGYPETQYF. The CDR3 DNA sequence: TGTGCCAGCAGCTTGGGGACAGGCTACCCGGAGACCCAGTACTTC.

The rearrangement joins TRBV20-1 to TRBJ2-1; D is undetermined. V was pared by 6 bases and J by 2 bases, with 17 bases between. The germline V gene encodes CDR1 DFQATT and CDR2 SNEGSKA (reference sequence). CDR3 length: 15 amino acids. The CDR3 region has the DNA TGCAGTGCGAGGAGAACGCGCGAGCCCTACAATGAGCAGTTCTTC. Encoded protein: CSARRTREPYNEQFF.

The rearrangement uses TRBV28 and TRBJ2-6; D remains unclear. The CDR3 runs to 12 residues. The V end was cut by 3 bases, the J end by 4 bases, with 1 base between. The germline V gene has CDR1 MDHEN and CDR2 SYDVKM. The CDR3 sequence: CASSFGANVLTF. The CDR3 nucleotides read TGTGCCAGCAGTTTCGGGGCCAACGTCCTGACTTTC.

This clonotype was seen a handful of times. J is TRBJ1-2 and V is TRBV5-1, with 9 bases aligning to TRBD1. Germline CDR1 SGHRS, CDR2 YFSETQ. V lost 4 bases and J lost 1; bases outside the gene matches: 2. The CDR3 extends over 14 amino acids. CDR3 bases: TGCGCCAGCAGCCCGGGACAGGGTAACTATGGCTACACCTTC. Its protein product is CASSPGQGNYGYTF.

There are many counts of this clonotype. The J gene is TRBJ2-5, the V gene TRBV4-1, with D perhaps TRBD2 (7 bases). Trimming shortened V by 4 bases and J by 7 bases, and 25 bases separated the two germline ends. The CDR3 sequence is 17 residues long. Germline CDR1 reads MGHRA; CDR2 reads YSYEKL. This CDR3 is CASSRLGGNSSGGTQYF. The CDR3 DNA reads as TGCGCCAGCAGCCGTCTTGGGGGCAATTCCTCGGGAGGGACCCAGTACTTC.

This clonotype showed up many times. The chain is built from TRBV4-1 and TRBJ2-7; tentative D call: TRBD1 (5 bases). The V end lost 0 bases, the J end lost 4 bases, and 13 bases lay between the germline ends. The CDR3 has 15 amino acids. The germline V gene has CDR1 MGHRA and CDR2 YSYEKL. DNA of the CDR3: TGCGCCAGCAGCCAAGATACCTTGGGGCGGTACGAGCAGTACTTC. Its protein is CASSQDTLGRYEQYF.

The rearrangement uses TRBV29-1 and TRBJ1-2; D may be TRBD1 (6 bases). CDR1 SQVTM and CDR2 ANQGSEA come from the germline V gene. This CDR3 region has 13 residues. V was trimmed by 5 bases and J by 5 bases, leaving 15 bases between them. This CDR3 reads CSVLDQGKYGYTF. The CDR3 nucleotides read TGCAGCGTTTTGGATCAGGGGAAGTATGGCTACACCTTC.

In the case of this clonotype: A much larger clonotype is one base distant, so this may be a read error. This chain uses TRBV11-3 with TRBJ1-1; D gene ambiguous. The CDR3 is made up of 13 amino acids. CDR1 and CDR2 (germline): SGHNT, YENEEA. CDR3 loop: CVSSLSDNTEAFF. In DNA, the CDR3 is TGTGTCAGCAGCTTATCGGATAACACTGAAGCTTTCTTT. Looking up the rest from reference TRBV11-3 and TRBJ1-1 gives the full variable domain: EAGVVQSPRYKIIEKKQPVAFWCNPISGHNTLYWYLQNLGQGPELLIRYENEEAVDDSQLPKDRFSAERLKGVDSTLKIQPAELGDSAVYLCVSSLSDNTEAFFGQGTRLTVV.

This clonotype was seen many times. The CDR3 DNA follows: TGTGCCAGCAGGGGGGGGACAGGGGCAGTTGAGACCCAGTACTTC. It yields the protein CASRGGTGAVETQYF. V is TRBV28 and J is TRBJ2-5, with 10 bases fitting TRBD1. The CDR3 consists of 15 residues. Losses at the gene ends were 6 bases for V and 5 bases for J; bases not matched to a gene: 9. Germline assignment: CDR1 MDHEN and CDR2 SYDVKM.

V usage is TRBV12-3 or TRBV12-4 and J usage is TRBJ2-2, with TRBD2 identical over 7 bases. This CDR3 is built from 14 residues. Germline trimming cut 6 bases from V and 6 bases from J; bases unmatched to any gene: 7. The CDR3 DNA follows: TGTGCCAGCAGACAACGGGGGGACGCCGGGGAGCTGTTTTTT. This gives the protein CASRQRGDAGELFF.

In its sample, this clonotype was seen many times. V gene TRBV12-3 or TRBV12-4 combines with J gene TRBJ1-2, with 10 bases matching TRBD1. This CDR3 region has 19 residues. The trim removed 4 bases at V and 2 bases at J, leaving 16 bases unmatched. The CDR3 coding sequence is TGTGCCAGCAGTTATTGGGGACAGGGGAGACGAAACGAAAACTATGGCTACACCTTC. Its translation is CASSYWGQGRRNENYGYTF.

The table lists this clonotype with many counts. The chain carries TRBV7-2 and TRBJ2-5; D is ambiguous. The CDR3 runs to 15 residues. V was pared by 1 base and J by 1 base, with 10 bases between. Germline CDR1 is SGHTA and CDR2 is FQGNSA. CDR3 region: CASSLGSASQETQYF. The CDR3 DNA reads as TGTGCCAGCAGCTTAGGATCGGCCAGCCAAGAGACCCAGTACTTC.

J is TRBJ2-6 and V is TRBV27; no clear D gene. The CDR3 loop spans 15 amino acids. V was trimmed by 5 bases and J by 2 bases, leaving 10 bases between them. Germline V gives CDR1 MNHEY, CDR2 SMNVEV (reference sequence). As DNA, the CDR3 is TGTGCCAGCAGTCCCTCGTCAGCTGGGGCCAACGTCCTGACTTTC. Amino acids: CASSPSSAGANVLTF.

There are a few counts of this clonotype. This sequence joins TRBV11-2 and TRBJ1-1; D remains ambiguous. Germline assignment: CDR1 SGHAT and CDR2 FQNNGV. The V gene lost 5 bases and the J gene lost 2 bases, with 12 bases spanning the gap. The CDR3 covers 14 residues. The CDR3 reads CASSLDGINTEAFF. The CDR3, as DNA: TGTGCCAGCAGCCTCGACGGAATTAACACTGAAGCTTTCTTT.

Many counts were recorded for this clonotype. J is TRBJ1-4 and V is TRBV6-5; D may be TRBD1 (5 bases). The CDR3 contains 15 residues. The V and J ends lost 4 bases and 4 bases respectively, with 13 bases between them. Germline CDR1 is MNHEY and CDR2 is SVGAGI. Written as DNA, the CDR3 is TGTGCCAGCAGTTTAACCGGGACGGATAATGAAAAACTGTTTTTT. This encodes CASSLTGTDNEKLFF.

This clonotype has a handful of counts. This chain uses TRBV10-2 with TRBJ2-3, with TRBD2 matching 7 bases. The junction had 12 bases not matched to a gene; V was cut back by 6 bases and J by 6 bases. The germline CDR1 and CDR2 sequences are WSHSY and SAAADI. This CDR3 contains 15 residues. CDR3 bases: TGCGCCAGCAGGGCTGGGCGGGGACTACAGGATACGCAGTATTTT. Its translation is CASRAGRGLQDTQYF.

Ten or more counts support this clonotype. The chain is built from TRBV29-1 and TRBJ1-1, with D perhaps matching TRBD1 (5 bases). Germline V gene lookup returns CDR1 SQVTM and CDR2 ANQGSEA. Trimming took off 6 bases at V and 5 bases at J, with 16 bases between the two ends. This CDR3 comprises 13 residues. Written as DNA, the CDR3 is TGCAGCGTGGCCCAGGGTGGCGAGACTGAAGCTTTCTTT. Its protein is CSVAQGGETEAFF.

This clonotype was recorded at least ten times. J is TRBJ2-2 and V is TRBV20-1; D may be TRBD2 (6 bases). CDR1 is DFQATT, CDR2 SNEGSKA, per germline (reference sequence). This CDR3 spans 15 amino acids. The V and J ends lost 5 bases and 1 base respectively, with 14 bases between them. The CDR3 DNA is TGCAGTGCTCCAGTCGGGGGAATGAACACCGGGGAGCTGTTTTTT. Its translation is CSAPVGGMNTGELFF.

The J gene is TRBJ2-5, the V gene TRBV29-1; D not certain. V shed 3 bases and J shed 7 bases, with 15 bases lying between them. Germline V gene sequence: CDR1 SQVTM, CDR2 ANQGSEA. CDR3 size: 13 residues. In DNA form, the CDR3 reads TGCAGCGTTGATTTTGTTAACAGTGGGACCCAGTACTTC. It encodes CSVDFVNSGTQYF.

The chain combines TRBV14 with TRBJ2-2; D not resolved. Trimming stripped 5 bases from V and 6 bases from J, with 10 bases between. CDR1 is SGHDN, CDR2 FVKESK, per germline. The CDR3 consists of 13 residues. The CDR3 loop is CASSGRMAGELFF. The CDR3 region has the DNA TGTGCCAGCAGCGGACGGATGGCCGGGGAGCTGTTTTTT.